The 11 T cell receptor beta chains below were found in one sample sequenced in a study of glioma-infiltrating T cells. Using RNA template, CDR3s of TCR alpha and beta were amplified with iRepertoire arm-PCR. TCRdb recomputed calls from the multiplex PCR reads with MiXCR, one row per CDR3 protein. The repertoire holds about 180,000 distinct CDR3 sequences, with about 47% as singletons. Specimen: glioma tissue, nonneoplastic brain tissue, or PBMCs (not recorded which). These receptors originate from a human donor with low-grade glioma or glioblastoma, undergoing nonglioma brain surgery, or in good health (not recorded which).

The rearrangement links TRBV18 to TRBJ2-6, with unresolved D. Per germline, CDR1 KGHSH and CDR2 LQKENI. The CDR3 totals 13 residues. V was cut by 5 bases and J by 4 bases, with 6 bases left in between. CDR3 protein: CASSGSGANVLTF. Here the CDR3 DNA reads TGTGCCAGCTCAGGGTCCGGGGCCAACGTCCTGACTTTC.

This chain connects TRBV3-1 to TRBJ2-2; D call uncertain. Germline CDR1 LGHDT, CDR2 YNNKEL (reference sequence). V lost 2 bases and J lost 0, with 4 bases in between. The CDR3 has 14 amino acids. The CDR3 sequence is CASSQLANTGELFF. CDR3 DNA: TGTGCCAGCAGCCAACTAGCGAACACCGGGGAGCTGTTTTTT.

As DNA, the CDR3 is TGTACCACTCAAAGGGACCACACAGATACGCAGTATTTT. Amino acids: CTTQRDHTDTQYF. The V call is TRBV6-5, the J call TRBJ2-3; D possibly uses TRBD1 or TRBD2 (5 bases each). The CDR3 extends over 13 amino acids. The germline V gene has CDR1 MNHEY and CDR2 SVGAGI.

This clonotype has ten or more counts. This chain links TRBV4-2 with TRBJ1-5; D unclear. The CDR3 is 15 amino acids. CDR1 LGHNA and CDR2 YNFKEQ come from the germline V gene. V gave up 0 bases and J gave up 7 bases, with 13 bases separating them. CDR3 sequence: CASSQDTPGAQPQHF. The CDR3 coding sequence is TGTGCCAGCAGCCAAGATACCCCAGGTGCCCAGCCCCAGCATTTT.

This clonotype was counted ten times or more. V gene TRBV7-6 combines with J gene TRBJ1-4, with D uncertain. Germline CDR1 reads SGHVS; CDR2 reads FNYEAQ. Trimming took off 1 base at V and 11 bases at J, with 8 bases between the two ends. The CDR3 covers 12 residues. Here the CDR3 DNA reads TGTGCCAGCAGCTTAGGAGGATTCAAACTGTTTTTT. Residues: CASSLGGFKLFF.

This clonotype was recorded a few times. The chain is built from TRBV7-9 and TRBJ2-3; no definite D call. V lost 5 bases and J lost 6, with 9 bases in between. Germline values: CDR1 SEHNR, CDR2 FQNEAQ (reference sequence). This CDR3 contains 12 residues. CDR3 bases: TGTGCCAGCAGCAAGGATGTTGATACGCAGTATTTT. Translating it yields CASSKDVDTQYF.

This clonotype was seen many times. The chain carries TRBV6-2 or TRBV6-3 and TRBJ2-1; perhaps TRBD2 as D (6 bases). This CDR3 region has 15 residues. Trimming removed 2 bases at V and 3 bases at J, with 11 bases between. The germline CDR1 and CDR2 sequences are MNHEY and SVGEGT. In DNA, the CDR3 is TGTGCCAGCAGTTACACGGCGGGAAACTACAATGAGCAGTTCTTC. Protein sequence: CASSYTAGNYNEQFF.

Details on this clonotype: A much larger clone is a single base away; this may be a read error. The gene calls are TRBV18 and TRBJ1-1, with no clear D. Per the germline V gene, CDR1 is KGHSH and CDR2 is LQKENI. The CDR3 totals 13 residues. With 1 base removed from V and 7 bases from J, the gap between germline ends came to 10 bases. CDR3 nucleotide sequence: TGTGCCAGCTCACCACGTAGAGAGAATGAAGCTTTCTTT. The encoded protein is CASSPRRENEAFF.

In its sample, this clonotype was seen many times. The chain has TRBV4-1 and TRBJ2-1; 8 bases agree with TRBD2. The CDR3 runs 16 residues. With V trimmed by 1 base and J by 8 bases, 10 bases remained unmatched. Germline CDR1 is MGHRA and CDR2 is YSYEKL. Here the CDR3 reads CASSQVSLAGLDEQFF. The CDR3 DNA reads TGCGCCAGCAGCCAAGTTTCCCTAGCGGGTCTCGATGAGCAGTTCTTC.

This clonotype was seen a few times. With a much larger clone just one base away, this may be a read error. This chain connects TRBV20-1 to TRBJ1-1, with unresolved D. The CDR3 has 11 residues. Trimming removed 6 bases from V and 7 bases from J, with 12 bases in between. Germline lookup yields CDR1 DFQATT and CDR2 SNEGSKA (reference sequence). Here the CDR3 DNA reads TGCAGTGCCACGAGTCAAGGTGAAGCTTTCTTT. It is translated as CSATSQGEAFF.

Ten or more counts support this clonotype. The chain employs TRBV12-3 or TRBV12-4 and TRBJ2-3; no clear D gene. The CDR3 has 13 residues. V was cut by 1 base and J by 5 bases, with 7 bases left in between. The CDR3 nucleotides read TGTGCCAGCAGTTTAGAGAGTAGAGATACGCAGTATTTT. This codes for CASSLESRDTQYF.